Presented here are 32 T cell receptor beta chains from one specimen sequenced in a study of blood T cell repertoires in COVID-19. Produced via immunoSEQ multiplex PCR; TCRdb's table is partial and in-frame only. The sample records fewer than 150,000 clones, around 88% being singletons. The sequenced sample was peripheral blood. These receptors originate from a woman in her fifties or sixties with active or convalescent COVID-19.

This clone was picked up one time. The chain couples TRBV24-1 to TRBJ2-1; 7 bases are a match to TRBD1. This CDR3 is 11 amino acids long. The germline CDR1 and CDR2 sequences are KGHDR and SFDVKD. V was pared by 10 bases and J by 9 bases, with 5 bases of the junction left unmatched. As DNA, the CDR3 is TGTGCCACTTCAGGGGGTATTGAGCAGTTCTTC. Translating it yields CATSGGIEQFF.

This chain links TRBV4-3 with TRBJ2-7, with D possibly being TRBD1 (6 bases). Trimming took 0 bases from V and 0 from J, leaving 9 bases between them. The CDR3 has 15 residues. In germline, CDR1 is LGHNA, CDR2 YSLEER. CDR3 sequence: CASSQDHRDSYEQYF. In DNA, the CDR3 is TGCGCCAGCAGCCAAGATCACAGGGACTCCTACGAGCAGTACTTC.

The rearrangement joins TRBV6-2 or TRBV6-3 to TRBJ2-4; 9 nucleotides line up with TRBD2. The V segment lost 5 bases and the J segment 8 bases; nucleotides outside the gene matches: 10. The CDR3 spans 15 residues. Germline-derived CDR1 and CDR2 are MNHEY and SVGEGT. CDR3 bases: TGTGCCAGCAGTCGTACTAATAGCGGGAGCGACATTCAGTACTTC. It yields the protein CASSRTNSGSDIQYF.

This rearrangement joins TRBV7-9 to TRBJ2-5, with TRBD1 matching 7 bases. CDR3 length equals 14 residues. V trimming: 3 bases; J trimming: 2 bases; junction bases outside the gene matches: 3. CDR1 and CDR2 (germline): SEHNR, FQNEAQ (reference sequence). CDR3 sequence: CASSFRGQQETQYF. In nucleotides, the CDR3 is TGTGCCAGCAGCTTTAGGGGGCAGCAAGAGACCCAGTACTTC.

The CDR3 loop reads CASSRLAGGYNEQFF. In DNA, the CDR3 is TGTGCCAGCAGTCGATTAGCGGGAGGCTACAATGAGCAGTTCTTC. The V call is TRBV28, the J call TRBJ2-1; 10 nucleotides match TRBD2. This CDR3 has 15 residues. The V and J ends lost 5 bases and 3 bases, in that order; junction bases with no gene match: 4. Per germline, CDR1 MDHEN and CDR2 SYDVKM.

The chain joins TRBV27 to TRBJ2-1, with 7 bases fitting TRBD2. Germline CDR1 is MNHEY and CDR2 is SMNVEV (reference sequence). V dropped 8 bases and J dropped 9; count of bases not matched to a gene: 7. The CDR3 is made up of 12 amino acids. CDR3: CASSGTTREQFF. The CDR3 nucleotides are TGTGCCAGCTCTGGGACTACACGTGAGCAGTTCTTC.

The chain is built from TRBV15 and TRBJ2-7, with TRBD2 matching 7 bases. The V and J ends lost 0 bases and 2 bases, in that order; junction bases with no gene match: 4. Germline V gene lookup returns CDR1 LNHNV and CDR2 YYDKDF (reference sequence). The CDR3 loop spans 15 amino acids. The CDR3 protein is CATSRETGGPYEQYF. The CDR3 bases are TGTGCCACCAGCAGAGAAACGGGAGGTCCCTACGAGCAGTACTTC.

This CDR3 is CAISEGQGSTGELFF. The CDR3, as DNA: TGTGCCATCAGTGAGGGTCAGGGGAGCACCGGGGAGCTGTTTTTT. This chain uses TRBV10-3 with TRBJ2-2; weak D call: TRBD1 (6 bases). The ends were cut back, 2 bases at V and 4 bases at J, with 11 bases in the middle. The germline CDR1 and CDR2 sequences are ENHRY and SYGVKD. The CDR3 runs 15 residues.

This chain joins TRBV6-2 or TRBV6-3 and TRBJ2-7; 11 nucleotides align to TRBD1. V trimming: 4 bases; J trimming: 4 bases; junction bases outside the gene matches: 6. Germline CDR1 and CDR2: MNHEY and SVGEGT. The CDR3 is 15 amino acids. The CDR3 nucleotides are TGTGCCAGCAGTTCGATCCGGGACAGGGGGTACGAGCAGTACTTC. Its protein product is CASSSIRDRGYEQYF.

The gene calls are TRBV19 and TRBJ2-2; 7 bases agree with TRBD1. Germline loops: CDR1 LNHDA, CDR2 SQIVND (reference sequence). The CDR3 runs to 13 residues. V lost 4 bases to trimming and J lost 6 bases; unmatched junction nucleotides: 2. As DNA, the CDR3 is TGTGCCAGTAGTAGAGGGGGCCCCGGGGAGCTGTTTTTT. Its translation: CASSRGGPGELFF.

The chain combines TRBV6-4 with TRBJ2-1, with 7 bases that match TRBD2. V lost 6 bases to trimming and J lost 5 bases; unmatched junction nucleotides: 10. Germline CDR1 reads MRHNA; CDR2 reads SNTAGT. The CDR3 covers 15 residues. CDR3 amino acids: CASSERLADDNEQFF. The CDR3 region has the DNA TGTGCCAGCAGCGAACGGCTAGCGGACGACAATGAGCAGTTCTTC.

V and J are TRBV6-5 and TRBJ2-5, with D possibly TRBD2 on 6 matching bases. Trimming left V 8 bases short and J 7 bases short, with 20 bases between. The CDR3 spans 14 residues. Germline V gene lookup returns CDR1 MNHEY and CDR2 SVGAGI. CDR3 sequence: CASSTGTVPGTQYF. CDR3 nucleotide sequence: TGTGCCAGCTCCACCGGGACTGTCCCGGGGACCCAGTACTTC.

This clone has just a few counts. The rearrangement uses TRBV7-8 and TRBJ1-4, with no clear D. The CDR3 is made up of 14 amino acids. Looked up from germline, CDR1 is SGHVS and CDR2 is FQNEAQ. Trimming cost V 5 bases and J 0 bases, with 7 bases left between them. The chain's CDR3 is CASSLTATNEKLFF. CDR3 nucleotide sequence: TGTGCCAGCAGCCTTACAGCAACTAATGAAAAACTGTTTTTT.

The chain is built from TRBV28 and TRBJ1-2, with 8 positions matching TRBD1. Germline CDR1 and CDR2: MDHEN and SYDVKM. The CDR3 runs 13 residues. J gave up 8 bases and V 6 bases, and 8 bases lay outside the gene matches. The CDR3 protein is CASRPQGAGGYTF. In DNA form, the CDR3 reads TGTGCCAGCAGGCCCCAGGGGGCTGGGGGCTACACCTTC.

The chain carries TRBV4-3 and TRBJ2-3, with D possibly being TRBD2 (6 bases). The CDR3 spans 16 residues. Germline assignment: CDR1 LGHNA and CDR2 YSLEER. V lost 0 bases to trimming and J lost 0 bases, with 10 bases between them. CDR3 nucleotide sequence: TGCGCCAGCAGCCAAGACTGGGGGGATAGCACAGATACGCAGTATTTT. Protein product: CASSQDWGDSTDTQYF.

This rearrangement joins TRBV7-2 to TRBJ1-5, with D tentatively TRBD1 (6 bases). V lost 1 base and J 5 bases, leaving 12 bases between the germline ends. This CDR3 has 15 residues. Germline loops: CDR1 SGHTA, CDR2 FQGNSA. The chain's CDR3 is CASSLDLRGYQPQHF. For the CDR3, the DNA is TGTGCCAGCAGCTTAGATCTCAGGGGCTATCAGCCCCAGCATTTT.

The chain recombines TRBV7-9 with TRBJ2-3, with 8 bases that match TRBD1. Germline trimming cut 5 bases from V and 1 base from J; bases unmatched to any gene: 11. Per germline, CDR1 SEHNR and CDR2 FQNEAQ (reference sequence). The CDR3 totals 17 residues. As DNA, the CDR3 is TGTGCCAGCAGCCTATTTACAGGGGGTCCCCGCACAGATACGCAGTATTTT. This translates into CASSLFTGGPRTDTQYF.

CDR3 sequence: CASSHRNSGNDYEQYF. In DNA form, the CDR3 reads TGTGCCAGCAGCCATAGAAACTCAGGTAACGACTACGAGCAGTACTTC. The chain links TRBV7-9 to TRBJ2-7, with no clear D. The germline V gene has CDR1 SEHNR and CDR2 FQNEAQ (reference sequence). Between the trimmed V and J ends, which lost 5 bases and 3 bases, there was a span of 20 bases. The CDR3 has 16 residues.

This chain connects TRBV29-1 to TRBJ2-3; TRBD2 matches 10 bases. Germline V gene sequence: CDR1 SQVTM, CDR2 ANQGSEA. The CDR3 length is 12 residues. In DNA, the CDR3 is TGCAGTGGGACTAGCGGCACAGATACGCAGTATTTT. Translation gives CSGTSGTDTQYF.

J is TRBJ2-1 and V is TRBV27, with D possibly being TRBD2 (6 bases). This CDR3 comprises 15 residues. Trimming pared 5 bases from V and 2 bases from J, leaving 13 bases between. Germline V gene sequence: CDR1 MNHEY, CDR2 SMNVEV (reference sequence). As DNA, the CDR3 is TGTGCCAGCAGTATTCAGGGAGGCCCCTACAATGAGCAGTTCTTC. Its protein is CASSIQGGPYNEQFF.

The chain has TRBV9 and TRBJ1-2; 9 bases agree with TRBD1. This CDR3 has 13 residues. Germline CDR1 reads SGDLS; CDR2 reads YYNGEE. The junction had 2 bases not matched to a gene; V was cut back by 3 bases and J by 5 bases. In nucleotides, the CDR3 is TGTGCCAGCAGCGCCGGGACAGGGTATGGCTACACCTTC. Its protein product is CASSAGTGYGYTF.

The V and J genes are TRBV6-7 and TRBJ2-1; 15 bases are shared with TRBD2. TRBV6-7 is sorted into the ORF group, with uncertain function. The CDR3 extends over 16 amino acids. V shed 6 bases, J shed 8 bases, and the junction held 8 bases outside the gene matches. In nucleotides, the CDR3 is TGTGCCAGCAGCCGTAGGACTAGCGGGAGGGTATATGAGCAGTTCTTC. As protein: CASSRRTSGRVYEQFF.

The chain is built from TRBV6-5 and TRBJ1-4; D is undetermined. V was pared by 6 bases and J by 5 bases, with 13 bases between. CDR3 length equals 14 residues. In germline, CDR1 is MNHEY, CDR2 SVGAGI. CDR3 DNA: TGTGCCAGCAGCGAGGAAATGACGAATGAAAAACTGTTTTTT. It yields the protein CASSEEMTNEKLFF.

Worth noting for this clone: This same CDR3 is encoded by further DNA sequences in the sample. The rearrangement uses TRBV19 and TRBJ1-2; D remains ambiguous. Germline loops: CDR1 LNHDA, CDR2 SQIVND (reference sequence). The CDR3 is made up of 13 amino acids. The V and J ends lost 1 base and 4 bases respectively, with 7 bases between them. CDR3 region: CASSIGGSYGYTF. CDR3 DNA sequence: TGTGCCAGTAGTATAGGAGGGAGCTATGGCTACACCTTC. The variable domain in full, completed from reference TRBV19 and TRBJ1-2, reads DGGITQSPKYLFRKEGQNVTLSCEQNLNHDAMYWYRQDPGQGLRLIYYSQIVNDFQKGDIAEGYSVSREKKESFPLTVTSAQKNPTAFYLCASSIGGSYGYTFGSGTRLTVV.

J is TRBJ2-7 and V is TRBV9; 8 nucleotides line up with TRBD2. The CDR3 extends over 17 amino acids. Germline V gene sequence: CDR1 SGDLS, CDR2 YYNGEE. V was clipped by 0 bases and J by 6 bases; unmatched bases: 14. The DNA of the CDR3 is TGTGCCAGCAGCGTAGAGGTAGTAGTGCGGGAGGAAGGCGAGCAGTACTTC. Protein sequence: CASSVEVVVREEGEQYF.

The chain joins TRBV5-5 to TRBJ2-7, with 8 bases identical to TRBD1. The CDR3 extends over 14 amino acids. The V gene end was trimmed by 5 bases and the J gene end by 2 bases; junction bases not matched to a gene: 6. CDR1 and CDR2 (germline): SGHKS, YYEKEE (reference sequence). For the CDR3, the DNA is TGTGCCAGCAGTTTTGACAGGGGCCCCTACGAGCAGTACTTC. Protein sequence: CASSFDRGPYEQYF.

The chain is built from TRBV7-3 and TRBJ1-1; 8 positions match TRBD1. Trimming cost V 5 bases and J 5 bases; bases outside gene matches: 7. CDR1 is SGHTA, CDR2 FQGTGA, per germline. This CDR3 contains 14 residues. CDR3 nucleotide sequence: TGTGCCAGCAGCCTCAGACAGGGGAGGACTGAAGCTTTCTTT. This translates into CASSLRQGRTEAFF.

This sequence joins TRBV6-2 or TRBV6-3 and TRBJ1-1; TRBD1 is a possible D gene (6 bases). The CDR3 spans 17 residues. Trimming removed 5 bases at V and 4 bases at J, with 23 bases between. Germline V gives CDR1 MNHEY, CDR2 SVGEGT. CDR3 DNA sequence: TGTGCCAGCAGTAGAAACCGGGGAACAGGGTTTGGCACTGAAGCTTTCTTT. Amino acid sequence: CASSRNRGTGFGTEAFF.

This clone appeared a single time. The V and J genes are TRBV5-6 and TRBJ2-6, with a tentative D call TRBD2 (6 bases). Germline values: CDR1 SGHDT, CDR2 YYEEEE. V gave up 2 bases and J gave up 2 bases, with 8 bases separating them. The CDR3 totals 15 residues. In nucleotides, the CDR3 is TGTGCCAGCAGCTTAACGGGAGCTGGGGCCAACGTCCTGACTTTC. Translation: CASSLTGAGANVLTF.

The chain joins TRBV2 to TRBJ2-5; 9 bases are shared with TRBD1. V was pared by 1 base and J by 4 bases, with 1 base of the junction left unmatched. The CDR3 is 14 residues long. Germline V CDR1 and CDR2: SNHLY, FYNNEI. CDR3 in amino acids: CASSEEQGAETQYF. CDR3 sequence (DNA): TGTGCCAGCAGTGAAGAACAGGGGGCAGAGACCCAGTACTTC.

The chain joins TRBV7-9 to TRBJ2-2; tentative D call: TRBD2 (6 bases). Germline CDR1 reads SEHNR; CDR2 reads FQNEAQ (reference sequence). V lost 5 bases and J lost 7, with 14 bases in between. This CDR3 is built from 14 residues. The DNA of the CDR3 is TGTGCCAGCAGCCCCTGGGGGGATTACGGGGAGCTGTTTTTT. Its translation: CASSPWGDYGELFF.

The chain links TRBV5-4 to TRBJ1-1; 7 bases match TRBD1. The CDR3 is 14 amino acids. Looked up from germline, CDR1 is SGHNT and CDR2 is YYREEE (reference sequence). With V trimmed by 1 base and J by 11 bases, 11 bases remained unmatched. The CDR3 protein is CASSLTGDLSVAFF. For the CDR3, the DNA is TGTGCCAGCAGCTTGACAGGGGACCTTAGCGTGGCTTTCTTT.